This TCR beta chain stems from a study of blood T cell repertoires in COVID-19. On the study more broadly: From T cells, B-cell-depleted T cells, or PBMCs came the material, which was cDNA or gDNA.

TCRdb's copy holds only in-frame clones and misses some; the assay was immunoSEQ multiplex PCR. The table lists 76,000 or so clones, about 90% of them singletons. The length of the CDR3 is 14 residues. CDR1 LNHDA and CDR2 SQIVND come from the germline V gene (reference sequence). The ends were cut back, 11 bases at V and 3 bases at J, with 17 bases in the middle. Sequencing used peripheral blood. The chain links TRBV19 to TRBJ1-5; D remains unclear. The sequence was obtained from a human donor in a cohort sampled during active COVID-19. The CDR3 DNA is TGTGCCTTGGGAGGAAGAAGCCCCAATCAGCCCCAGCATTTT. It encodes CALGGRSPNQPQHF.